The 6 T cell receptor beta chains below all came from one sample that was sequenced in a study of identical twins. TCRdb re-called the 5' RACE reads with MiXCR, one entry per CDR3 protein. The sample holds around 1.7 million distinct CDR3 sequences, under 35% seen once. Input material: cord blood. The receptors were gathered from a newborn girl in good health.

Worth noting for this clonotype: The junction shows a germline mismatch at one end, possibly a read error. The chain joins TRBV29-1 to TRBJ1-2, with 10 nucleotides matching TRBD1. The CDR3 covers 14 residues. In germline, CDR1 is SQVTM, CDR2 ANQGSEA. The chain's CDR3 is CGVSLRDRGSGYTF. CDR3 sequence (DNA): TGCGGCGTTAGTCTCCGGGACAGGGGCTCTGGCTACACCTTC. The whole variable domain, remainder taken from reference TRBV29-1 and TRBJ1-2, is SAVISQKPSRDICQRGTSLTIQCQVDSQVTMMFWYRQQPGQSLTLIATANQGSEATYESGFVIDKFPISRPNLTFSTLTVSNMSPEDSSIYLCGVSLRDRGSGYTFGSGTRLTVV.

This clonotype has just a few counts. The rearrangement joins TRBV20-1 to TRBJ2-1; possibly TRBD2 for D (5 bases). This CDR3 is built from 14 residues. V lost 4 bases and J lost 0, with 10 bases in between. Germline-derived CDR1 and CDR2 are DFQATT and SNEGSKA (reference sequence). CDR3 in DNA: TGCAGTGCTACCGGACTTCTCTCCTACAATGAGCAGTTCTTC. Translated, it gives CSATGLLSYNEQFF.

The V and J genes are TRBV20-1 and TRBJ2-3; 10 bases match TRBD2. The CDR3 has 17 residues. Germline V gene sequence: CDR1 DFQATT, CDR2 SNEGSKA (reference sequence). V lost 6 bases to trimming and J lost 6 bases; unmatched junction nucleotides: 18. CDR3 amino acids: CSAVVGLAVDPGDTQYF. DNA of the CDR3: TGCAGTGCCGTTGTAGGACTAGCGGTGGATCCCGGGGATACGCAGTATTTT.

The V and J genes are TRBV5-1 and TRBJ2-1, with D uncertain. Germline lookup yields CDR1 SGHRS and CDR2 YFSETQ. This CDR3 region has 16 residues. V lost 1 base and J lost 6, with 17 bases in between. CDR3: CASSLLPGLKGNEQFF. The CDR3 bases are TGCGCCAGCAGCTTGTTACCAGGCCTAAAAGGCAATGAGCAGTTCTTC.

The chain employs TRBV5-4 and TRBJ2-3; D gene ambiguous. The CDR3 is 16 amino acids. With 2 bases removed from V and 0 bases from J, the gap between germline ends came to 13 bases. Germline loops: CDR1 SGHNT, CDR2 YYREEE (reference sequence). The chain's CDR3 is CASSLQTNTSTDTQYF. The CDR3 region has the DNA TGTGCCAGCAGCTTACAGACCAACACTAGCACAGATACGCAGTATTTT.

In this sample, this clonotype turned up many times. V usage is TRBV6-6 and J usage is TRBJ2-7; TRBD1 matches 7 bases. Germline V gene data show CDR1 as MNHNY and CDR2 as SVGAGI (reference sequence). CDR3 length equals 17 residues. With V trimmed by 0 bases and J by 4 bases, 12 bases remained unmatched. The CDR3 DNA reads TGTGCCAGCAGTTACTCCATCCGACAGGGAAGTCTTTACGAGCAGTACTTC. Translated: CASSYSIRQGSLYEQYF.